What follows describes a single T cell receptor (beta chain). Its target is not known. The sample is drawn from a study of OX40 agonist ivuxolimab in advanced cancers. Study summary: Every 2 weeks, patients got intravenous ivuxolimab at one of six dose levels (0.01-10 mg/kg). Patients enrolled in dose escalation were diagnosed with hepatocellular carcinoma, melanoma, renal cell or head and neck cancer. The study's findings and limits: At 0.1 to 3.0 mg/kg and by week 6, CD4+ and CD8+ T cells in the blood had expanded clonally.

Only in-frame clones appear in the TCRdb table, and some are missing; sequencing was by immunoSEQ multiplex PCR. Of about 94,000 clones in the sample, roughly 87% were seen once. This CDR3 spans 19 amino acids. The J segment lost 4 bases and the V segment lost 5 bases, leaving 20 bases of the junction unmatched. Germline V lookup: CDR1 SGHAT, CDR2 FQNNGV. The V gene is TRBV11-2, the J gene TRBJ2-1, with 7 bases fitting TRBD2. The specimen comprised CD4+ or CD8+ T cells sorted from blood, sampled in a trial of the OX40 agonist ivuxolimab. This clonotype was obtained from an adult with an advanced solid tumor such as melanoma, head and neck, liver or kidney cancer. The CDR3 here is CASSLVGLGTGTIYNEQFF. CDR3 bases: TGTGCCAGCAGCCTGGTTGGGCTCGGCACCGGGACTATATACAATGAGCAGTTCTTC.